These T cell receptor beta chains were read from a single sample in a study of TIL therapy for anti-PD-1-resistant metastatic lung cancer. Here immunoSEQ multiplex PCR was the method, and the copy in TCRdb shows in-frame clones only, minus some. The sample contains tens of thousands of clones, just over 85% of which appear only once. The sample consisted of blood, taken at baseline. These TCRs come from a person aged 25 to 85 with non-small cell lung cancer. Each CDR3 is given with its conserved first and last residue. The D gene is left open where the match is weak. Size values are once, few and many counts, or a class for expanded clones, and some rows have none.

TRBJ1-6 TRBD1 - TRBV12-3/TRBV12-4 TGTGCCAGCAGTTTAGGCGACAGGGGGACCCTCCACTTT CASSLGDRGTLHF
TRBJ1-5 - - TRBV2 TGTGCCAGCAGTGGGGGGAAAGGGTTGGGCAATCAGCCCCAGCATTTT CASSGGKGLGNQPQHF
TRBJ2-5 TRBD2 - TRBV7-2 TGTGCCAGCAGCTACGGACTAGCGGGGGAGACCCAGTACTTC CASSYGLAGETQYF
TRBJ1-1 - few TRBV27 TGTGCCAGCAGTTTATTGTCGAACACTGAAGCTTTCTTT CASSLLSNTEAFF
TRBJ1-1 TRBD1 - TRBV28 TGTGCCAGCAGTTTACCAGGGGGGACTGAAGCTTTCTTT CASSLPGGTEAFF
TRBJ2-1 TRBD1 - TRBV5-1 TGCGCCAGCAGCTTGGGGCCAGGGGGCAGCAATGAGCAGTTCTTC CASSLGPGGSNEQFF
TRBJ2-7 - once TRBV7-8 TGTGCCAGCAGCATTGCTGCGGGACAAGGGGCCACCCCCGGGCAGTACTTC CASSIAAGQGATPGQYF
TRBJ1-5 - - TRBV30 TGTGCCTGGAGTGTAGTAGGAGGTCAGCCCCAGCATTTT CAWSVVGGQPQHF
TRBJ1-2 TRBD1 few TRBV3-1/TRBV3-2 TGTGCCAGCAGCCGACAGGGCGATAACTATGGCTACACCTTC CASSRQGDNYGYTF
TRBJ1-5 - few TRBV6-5 TGTGCCAGCAGTTACAGGGGAGGCAATCAGCCCCAGCATTTT CASSYRGGNQPQHF
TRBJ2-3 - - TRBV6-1 TGTGCCAGCAGTGACAGGGTCGGAGATACGCAGTATTTT CASSDRVGDTQYF
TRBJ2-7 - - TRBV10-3 TGTGCCATCAGTGCATCCATTTACGAGCAGTACTTC CAISASIYEQYF
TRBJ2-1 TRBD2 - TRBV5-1 TGCGCCAGCAGACCCGCCGGACTAGTAACCAACAATGAGCAGTTCTTC CASRPAGLVTNNEQFF
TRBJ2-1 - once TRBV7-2 TGTGCCAGCAGCCCAGGGGTGGGGAATGGCTACAATGAGCAGTTCTTC CASSPGVGNGYNEQFF
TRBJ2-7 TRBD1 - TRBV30 TGTGCCTGGGCTGGGGGACAGGGCCCCCTCGAGCAGTACTTC CAWAGGQGPLEQYF
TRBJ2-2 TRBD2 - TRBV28 TGTGCCAGCAGTTTAGACCGGGACTACTACACCGGGGAGCTGTTTTTT CASSLDRDYYTGELFF
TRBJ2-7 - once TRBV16 TGTGCCAGCAGTCCTTCCGGGATCCCCGAGGAGCAGTACTTC CASSPSGIPEEQYF
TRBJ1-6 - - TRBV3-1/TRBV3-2 TGTGCCAGCAGCCGTAGGACTAGCTCCTATAATTCACCCCTCCACTTT CASSRRTSSYNSPLHF
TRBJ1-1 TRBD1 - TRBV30 TGTGCCTGGAGTGTAGACAGGGAGGTCAACACTGAAGCTTTCTTT CAWSVDREVNTEAFF
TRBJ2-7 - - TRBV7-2 TGTGCCAGCAGCATCCTCACCTACGAGCAGTACTTC CASSILTYEQYF
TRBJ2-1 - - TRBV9 TGTGCCAGCAGCTTAGGGGGAGGGTTCGACAATGAGCAGTTCTTC CASSLGGGFDNEQFF
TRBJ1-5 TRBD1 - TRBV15 TGTGCCACCAGCAGCCCCGGACAGGGACGCAATCAGCCCCAGCATTTT CATSSPGQGRNQPQHF
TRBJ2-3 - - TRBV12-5 TGTGCTAGTGGTCTCGACTATGATACGCAGTATTTT CASGLDYDTQYF
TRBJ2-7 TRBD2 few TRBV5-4 TGTGCCAGCAGCTGGGGGAGGGAGGACGAGCAGTACTTC CASSWGREDEQYF
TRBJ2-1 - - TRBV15 TGTGCCACCAGCTTAGACCCGGGGCCGCGTTACAATGAGCAGTTCTTC CATSLDPGPRYNEQFF
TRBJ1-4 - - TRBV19 TGTGCCAGTAGTAGCCCGATTAATGAAAAACTGTTTTTT CASSSPINEKLFF
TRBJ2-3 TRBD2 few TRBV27 TGTGCCAGCAGTTGGACTAGCGGACATAGCACAGATACGCAGTATTTT CASSWTSGHSTDTQYF
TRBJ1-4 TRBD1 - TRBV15 TGTGCCACCAGCAGAGACGGGACAGGGAACGAAAAACTGTTTTTT CATSRDGTGNEKLFF
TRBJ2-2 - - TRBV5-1 TGCGCCAGCAGCCCGGGACCGAACACCGGGGAGCTGTTTTTT CASSPGPNTGELFF